The 22 T cell receptor beta chains presented below share a single source sample, sequenced in a study of T cell responses to AZD1222 COVID-19 vaccine. Sequenced by immunoSEQ multiplex PCR; TCRdb stores in-frame clones only, minus some. The data show around 74,000 clones, 92% seen once. This sample comprised peripheral blood, obtained on day 0 of MenACWY control vaccination. The receptor source for this set is an adult in good health.

V and J are TRBV28 and TRBJ2-1, with 9 bases fitting TRBD1. The germline gives CDR1 MDHEN, CDR2 SYDVKM. CDR3 length equals 16 residues. Trimming at V came to 5 bases and at J to 5 bases, leaving 10 bases not matched to a gene. This CDR3 reads CASSGNTGGFNNEQFF. The CDR3 bases are TGTGCCAGCAGTGGGAACACAGGGGGCTTCAACAATGAGCAGTTCTTC.

The chain links TRBV29-1 to TRBJ1-5, with D possibly being TRBD1 (5 bases). V gave up 6 bases and J gave up 9 bases, with 18 bases separating them. Germline V gives CDR1 SQVTM, CDR2 ANQGSEA. The CDR3 is 13 amino acids. The CDR3 bases are TGCAGCGTGGCCGGGCAGCGGGGGGGGCCCCAGCATTTT. Its protein is CSVAGQRGGPQHF.

This chain links TRBV27 with TRBJ1-1; D gene unclear. Germline CDR1 and CDR2: MNHEY and SMNVEV (reference sequence). V was clipped by 2 bases and J by 1 base, with 8 bases between them. The CDR3 totals 14 residues. The CDR3 nucleotides read TGTGCCAGCAGTTTACGGTCCAGGAACACTGAAGCTTTCTTT. Amino acids: CASSLRSRNTEAFF.

The genes are TRBV4-1 and TRBJ2-7; 13 bases line up with TRBD2. The germline gives CDR1 MGHRA, CDR2 YSYEKL. There are 15 residues in the CDR3. V dropped 4 bases and J dropped 4; count of bases not matched to a gene: 4. CDR3 sequence: CASSLGLAGEYEQYF. CDR3 DNA sequence: TGCGCCAGCAGCCTTGGACTAGCGGGGGAATACGAGCAGTACTTC.

The chain recombines TRBV6-2 or TRBV6-3 with TRBJ2-1; no definite D call. Trimming took off 4 bases at V and 6 bases at J, with 7 bases between the two ends. CDR3 length: 12 amino acids. Germline CDR1 reads MNHEY; CDR2 reads SVGEGT. This CDR3 reads CASSFQSNEQFF. The DNA of the CDR3 is TGTGCCAGCAGTTTCCAATCCAATGAGCAGTTCTTC.

The genes are TRBV5-5 and TRBJ1-1; 7 positions agree with TRBD1. CDR1 SGHKS and CDR2 YYEKEE come from the germline V gene (reference sequence). V was clipped by 2 bases and J by 0 bases; unmatched bases: 7. This CDR3 spans 16 amino acids. Written as DNA, the CDR3 is TGTGCCAGCAGCTTACAGGGGCGGGTGATGAACACTGAAGCTTTCTTT. This codes for CASSLQGRVMNTEAFF.

The chain employs TRBV19 and TRBJ1-5, with D maybe TRBD1 (5 bases). Trimming removed 5 bases from V and 0 bases from J, with 17 bases in between. The CDR3 loop spans 17 amino acids. Looked up from germline, CDR1 is LNHDA and CDR2 is SQIVND (reference sequence). CDR3 region: CASSQNTGFYSNQPQHF. CDR3 nucleotide sequence: TGTGCCAGTAGTCAGAATACAGGATTTTATAGCAATCAGCCCCAGCATTTT.

The chain joins TRBV7-2 to TRBJ1-1; TRBD1 agrees at 8 bases. Germline CDR1 SGHTA, CDR2 FQGNSA. CDR3 length: 15 residues. J was trimmed by 4 bases and V by 1 base; bases with no gene match: 5. The CDR3 sequence: CASSLDRGTPTEAFF. CDR3 DNA sequence: TGTGCCAGCAGCTTAGACAGGGGGACCCCCACTGAAGCTTTCTTT.

The chain is built from TRBV6-5 and TRBJ1-4; 10 bases align to TRBD1. The trim removed 2 bases at V and 4 bases at J, leaving 1 base unmatched. The CDR3 has 15 amino acids. Germline loops: CDR1 MNHEY, CDR2 SVGAGI. The CDR3 DNA follows: TGTGCCAGCAGTTACAGGACAGGGGGTAATGAAAAACTGTTTTTT. This gives the protein CASSYRTGGNEKLFF.

The chain links TRBV7-3 to TRBJ2-7; 10 bases map to TRBD1. CDR3 length equals 16 residues. Germline values: CDR1 SGHTA, CDR2 FQGTGA. After removal of 4 bases from V and 1 base from J, the junction contained 7 bases not matched to a gene. In DNA, the CDR3 is TGTGCCAGCAGCTCCGTGGGGGGACAGGGGTCCTACGAGCAGTACTTC. Its translation is CASSSVGGQGSYEQYF.

The V call is TRBV3-1 (or the pseudogene TRBV3-2), the J call TRBJ2-7, with TRBD1 as a possible D gene (6 bases). Germline loops: CDR1 LGHDT, CDR2 YNNKEL (reference sequence). The CDR3 covers 13 residues. Trimming shortened V by 7 bases and J by 2 bases, and 12 bases separated the two germline ends. The CDR3, as DNA: TGTGCCAGCATGGGGGCAGGGCCCTACGAGCAGTACTTC. Protein: CASMGAGPYEQYF.

A few counts support this clone. The chain employs TRBV3-1 (or the pseudogene TRBV3-2) and TRBJ2-3, with D unclear. Germline assignment: CDR1 LGHDT and CDR2 YNNKEL (reference sequence). Between the trimmed V and J ends, which lost 7 bases and 10 bases, there was a span of 12 bases. The CDR3 is 11 amino acids. The CDR3 here is CASIFHGPQYF. The CDR3 coding sequence is TGTGCCAGCATATTCCATGGCCCGCAGTATTTT.

This chain joins TRBV7-8 and TRBJ2-7; 11 bases align to TRBD1. J gave up 7 bases and V 4 bases, and 9 bases lay outside the gene matches. The CDR3 sequence is 15 residues long. Germline V lookup: CDR1 SGHVS, CDR2 FQNEAQ. DNA for the CDR3: TGTGCCAGCAGCTCGTCGGACAGGGGGCGAGATGAGCAGTACTTC. It encodes CASSSSDRGRDEQYF. Complete variable domain (other parts from reference TRBV7-8 and TRBJ2-7): GAGVSQSPRYKVAKRGQDVALRCDPISGHVSLFWYQQALGQGPEFLTYFQNEAQLDKSGLPSDRFFAERPEGSVSTLKIQRTQQEDSAVYLCASSSSDRGRDEQYFGPGTRLTVT.

V usage is TRBV5-1 and J usage is TRBJ2-2, with D perhaps TRBD1 or TRBD2 (5 bases each). V lost 1 base, J lost 2 bases, and 12 bases lay in between. The CDR3 spans 16 residues. Germline-derived CDR1 and CDR2 are SGHRS and YFSETQ. The DNA for the CDR3 is TGCGCCAGCAGCTTGCGAGGGGCCCTTAACACCGGGGAGCTGTTTTTT. This codes for CASSLRGALNTGELFF.

This chain joins TRBV10-3 and TRBJ2-7, with 12 bases matching TRBD2. CDR3 length: 15 amino acids. V lost 5 bases to trimming and J lost 3 bases; unmatched junction nucleotides: 5. Looked up from germline, CDR1 is ENHRY and CDR2 is SYGVKD. CDR3 DNA sequence: TGTGCCATCAGTCCGACTAGCGGGAGCCACTACGAGCAGTACTTC. It translates to CAISPTSGSHYEQYF.

This chain uses TRBV11-2 with TRBJ2-5; 7 positions match TRBD1. CDR1 SGHAT and CDR2 FQNNGV come from the germline V gene. V lost 5 bases, J lost 2 bases, and 8 bases stayed unmatched. The CDR3 covers 15 residues. CDR3 residues: CASSQTGARQETQYF. The CDR3 nucleotides read TGTGCCAGCAGCCAAACAGGGGCCAGACAAGAGACCCAGTACTTC.

The chain couples TRBV9 to TRBJ2-1; no reliable D call. The CDR3 totals 17 residues. Trimming stripped 0 bases from V and 0 bases from J, with 13 bases between. Germline CDR1 SGDLS, CDR2 YYNGEE. DNA of the CDR3: TGTGCCAGCAGCGTAGACTCAGAACCAAGCTCCTACAATGAGCAGTTCTTC. Its translation is CASSVDSEPSSYNEQFF.

The rearrangement links TRBV12-3 or TRBV12-4 to TRBJ2-4, with D unresolved. V shed 7 bases and J shed 4 bases, with 8 bases lying between them. This CDR3 is 12 amino acids long. CDR3 sequence: CASNAGKNIQYF. The DNA of the CDR3 is TGTGCCAGCAATGCTGGAAAAAACATTCAGTACTTC.

The chain carries TRBV5-1 and TRBJ2-1; 9 bases fit TRBD1. The V and J ends lost 1 base and 2 bases, in that order; junction bases with no gene match: 10. CDR1 and CDR2 from the germline V gene are SGHRS and YFSETQ. This CDR3 contains 18 residues. The CDR3 reads CASSLWEQGAQPYNEQFF. As DNA, the CDR3 is TGCGCCAGCAGCTTGTGGGAACAGGGGGCTCAACCCTACAATGAGCAGTTCTTC.

This clone was counted once. This rearrangement joins TRBV6-5 to TRBJ2-7, with D tentatively TRBD1 or TRBD2 (5 bases each). Between the trimmed V and J ends, which lost 6 bases and 2 bases, there was a span of 17 bases. Germline values: CDR1 MNHEY, CDR2 SVGAGI. This CDR3 has 15 amino acids. Here the CDR3 reads CASRGREGETYEQYF. The DNA for the CDR3 is TGTGCCAGCAGGGGGCGCGAAGGGGAGACCTACGAGCAGTACTTC.

The chain carries TRBV5-8 and TRBJ2-1; 14 bases map to TRBD2. The CDR3 runs 16 residues. Germline V lookup: CDR1 SGHTS, CDR2 YDEGEE. V was clipped by 4 bases and J by 7 bases; unmatched bases: 7. CDR3 DNA: TGTGCCAGCAGCCCCCGACTAGCGGGAGGGTGGAATGAGCAGTTCTTC. This encodes CASSPRLAGGWNEQFF. Based on the CDR3 plus reference TRBV5-8 and TRBJ2-1, the full variable domain is EAGVTQSPTHLIKTRGQQATLRCSPISGHTSVYWYQQALGLGLQFLLWYDEGEERNRGNFPPRFSGRQFPNYSSELNVNALELEDSALYLCASSPRLAGGWNEQFFGPGTRLTVL.

This clone has a single count. The rearrangement uses TRBV27 and TRBJ2-2; TRBD2 matches 15 bases. Unmatched junction bases numbered 4, after V lost 5 bases and J lost 3 bases. Germline assignment: CDR1 MNHEY and CDR2 SMNVEV (reference sequence). The CDR3 has 17 residues. The CDR3 loop reads CASSGLAGGPYTGELFF. The CDR3, as DNA: TGTGCCAGCAGTGGACTAGCGGGAGGGCCGTACACCGGGGAGCTGTTTTTT.